These 24 T cell receptor beta chains originate from one sample sequenced in a study of cytomegalovirus exposure and HLA in healthy donors. Data came from immunoSEQ multiplex PCR; TCRdb stores just in-frame clones and leaves some out. The table records tens of thousands of clones, around 90% of them present only once. The source material was PBMCs. The receptors originated from a woman aged 18-29 years in good health and CMV-seropositive.

The CDR3, as DNA: TGTGCCAGCAGCTTAGGAGGACAGACTTTCTACGAGCAGTACTTC. Amino acids: CASSLGGQTFYEQYF. This rearrangement joins TRBV7-8 to TRBJ2-7; D may be TRBD1 (6 bases). V was shortened by 1 base and J by 3 bases, with 13 bases between the two germline ends. The CDR3 is 15 residues long. The V gene's germline CDR1 is SGHVS and CDR2 FQNEAQ.

The J gene is TRBJ2-3, the V gene TRBV4-1; D is unresolved. The V gene lost 1 base and the J gene lost 0 bases, with 17 bases spanning the gap. The CDR3 runs to 18 residues. Germline CDR1 is MGHRA and CDR2 is YSYEKL. CDR3 in amino acids: CASSQVVLSGRSTDTQYF. DNA of the CDR3: TGCGCCAGCAGCCAAGTCGTACTTTCGGGTCGTAGCACAGATACGCAGTATTTT.

This chain uses TRBV4-1 with TRBJ1-3, with no clear D. The CDR3 has 16 residues. The ends were cut back, 3 bases at V and 4 bases at J, with 16 bases in the middle. Germline lookup yields CDR1 MGHRA and CDR2 YSYEKL. The CDR3 sequence is CASSHSGSATGNTIYF. The CDR3 region has the DNA TGCGCCAGCAGCCACTCCGGGTCCGCGACCGGAAACACCATATATTTT.

The chain joins TRBV29-1 to TRBJ2-3; 9 bases agree with TRBD1. CDR1 SQVTM and CDR2 ANQGSEA come from the germline V gene. The CDR3 runs to 15 residues. J gave up 0 bases and V 6 bases, and 7 bases lay outside the gene matches. The CDR3 spells CSVEGQGISTDTQYF. The CDR3 coding sequence is TGCAGCGTAGAGGGACAGGGAATCAGCACAGATACGCAGTATTTT.

A single count supports this clone. The rearrangement uses TRBV29-1 and TRBJ2-3; D unclear. The germline V gene has CDR1 SQVTM and CDR2 ANQGSEA. CDR3 length: 14 residues. V was pared by 3 bases and J by 0 bases, with 10 bases between. CDR3 protein: CSVDDGASTDTQYF. As DNA, the CDR3 is TGCAGCGTTGATGACGGAGCTAGCACAGATACGCAGTATTTT.

The chain joins TRBV7-9 to TRBJ2-1, with 8 bases matching TRBD2. The ends lost 4 bases at V and 6 bases at J; junction bases unmatched: 2. There are 13 residues in the CDR3. The germline gives CDR1 SEHNR, CDR2 FQNEAQ (reference sequence). The CDR3 coding sequence is TGTGCCAGCAGCTCCGGACTAGCCAATGAGCAGTTCTTC. Amino acid sequence: CASSSGLANEQFF. The variable domain in full, completed from reference TRBV7-9 and TRBJ2-1, reads DTGVSQNPRHKITKRGQNVTFRCDPISEHNRLYWYRQTLGQGPEFLTYFQNEAQLEKSRLLSDRFSAERPKGSFSTLEIQRTEQGDSAMYLCASSSGLANEQFFGPGTRLTVL.

J is TRBJ2-7 and V is TRBV5-6; the D gene is possibly TRBD2 (6 bases). The CDR3 has 15 residues. With 6 bases removed from V and 0 bases from J, the gap between germline ends came to 16 bases. The germline gives CDR1 SGHDT, CDR2 YYEEEE. The DNA for the CDR3 is TGTGCCAGCAACCCCTGGGGGGAGAGCTCCTACGAGCAGTACTTC. Protein sequence: CASNPWGESSYEQYF.

CDR3 sequence: CASTLRQGYGYTF. The CDR3 DNA reads as TGTGCCAGCACTCTTAGACAGGGCTATGGCTACACCTTC. This sequence joins TRBV27 and TRBJ1-2, with 7 nucleotides matching TRBD1. The J segment lost 4 bases and the V segment lost 7 bases, leaving 6 bases of the junction unmatched. CDR3 size: 13 residues. Germline CDR1 and CDR2: MNHEY and SMNVEV (reference sequence).

The chain carries TRBV20-1 and TRBJ2-3; D ambiguous. Germline loops: CDR1 DFQATT, CDR2 SNEGSKA (reference sequence). This CDR3 is 11 amino acids long. V lost 3 bases and J 4 bases, leaving 5 bases between the germline ends. The CDR3 nucleotides read TGCAGTGCTAGTATTTCAGATACGCAGTATTTT. Translated: CSASISDTQYF.

The V call is TRBV6-5, the J call TRBJ2-2; 7 bases map to TRBD1. Trimming at V came to 6 bases and at J to 4 bases, leaving 8 bases not matched to a gene. This CDR3 contains 15 residues. CDR1 and CDR2 from the germline V gene are MNHEY and SVGAGI. In nucleotides, the CDR3 is TGTGCCAGCAGGATTACACAGGGGACCACCGGGGAGCTGTTTTTT. Its translation: CASRITQGTTGELFF.

J is TRBJ2-2 and V is TRBV9; D uncertain. The CDR3 spans 14 residues. The V and J ends lost 0 bases and 0 bases respectively, with 3 bases between them. Germline V gene lookup returns CDR1 SGDLS and CDR2 YYNGEE. The CDR3, as DNA: TGTGCCAGCAGCGTAGCTCCGAACACCGGGGAGCTGTTTTTT. It encodes CASSVAPNTGELFF.

This rearrangement joins TRBV19 to TRBJ2-1; TRBD1 agrees at 8 bases. V gave up 1 base and J gave up 6 bases; unmatched junction bases: 5. The length of the CDR3 is 15 residues. From germline, CDR1 is LNHDA and CDR2 SQIVND (reference sequence). CDR3 amino acids: CASSIGQGRVNEQFF. In DNA, the CDR3 is TGTGCCAGTAGTATAGGACAGGGGCGTGTCAATGAGCAGTTCTTC.

This clone occurred once. The rearrangement links TRBV2 to TRBJ1-1; D possibly corresponds to TRBD1 (6 bases). V lost 3 bases and J 6 bases, leaving 14 bases between the germline ends. Looked up from germline, CDR1 is SNHLY and CDR2 is FYNNEI. CDR3 size: 14 residues. The CDR3 protein is CASSEVQGTAEAFF. The DNA for the CDR3 is TGTGCCAGCAGTGAGGTACAGGGTACCGCTGAAGCTTTCTTT.

The chain has TRBV7-2 and TRBJ1-6; D not resolved. In germline, CDR1 is SGHTA, CDR2 FQGNSA. This CDR3 comprises 14 residues. V shed 3 bases and J shed 9 bases, with 12 bases lying between them. CDR3 amino acids: CASSLRGPSSPLHF. As DNA, the CDR3 is TGTGCCAGCAGCTTGCGGGGTCCCAGTTCACCCCTCCACTTT.

The gene calls are TRBV7-2 and TRBJ1-1; TRBD1 agrees at 12 bases. Germline V gives CDR1 SGHTA, CDR2 FQGNSA. This CDR3 has 14 amino acids. The V gene end was trimmed by 5 bases and the J gene end by 10 bases; junction bases not matched to a gene: 8. CDR3 sequence (DNA): TGTGCCAGCAGCCAGGGGACAGGGGGCTCGGGAGCTTTCTTT. Its translation is CASSQGTGGSGAFF.

The chain links TRBV7-6 to TRBJ2-7, with TRBD2 identical over 8 bases. With V trimmed by 6 bases and J by 2 bases, 6 bases remained unmatched. Germline lookup yields CDR1 SGHVS and CDR2 FNYEAQ. This CDR3 contains 14 residues. The CDR3 here is CASSSGGGPYEQYF. The CDR3 DNA is TGTGCCAGCAGTTCCGGGGGGGGCCCCTACGAGCAGTACTTC.

The chain combines TRBV2 with TRBJ1-1; 7 bases agree with TRBD1. This CDR3 has 16 amino acids. J lost 1 base, V lost 6 bases, and 11 bases had no gene match. The germline V gene has CDR1 SNHLY and CDR2 FYNNEI. The CDR3 bases are TGTGCCAGCAGGCCGAGACAGGGCTGGGAGAACACTGAAGCTTTCTTT. Translating gives CASRPRQGWENTEAFF.

The gene calls are TRBV9 and TRBJ2-7; 10 nucleotides match TRBD2. CDR1 is SGDLS, CDR2 YYNGEE, per germline. V lost 0 bases, J lost 4 bases, and 4 bases stayed unmatched. The CDR3 covers 15 residues. The CDR3 here is CASSVDASGSYEQYF. The CDR3 DNA sequence: TGTGCCAGCAGCGTAGATGCTAGCGGGAGTTACGAGCAGTACTTC.

The rearrangement joins TRBV27 to TRBJ2-5; 9 bases are a match to TRBD1. After removal of 6 bases from V and 2 bases from J, the junction contained 7 bases not matched to a gene. The CDR3 runs 15 residues. Germline assignment: CDR1 MNHEY and CDR2 SMNVEV (reference sequence). CDR3 amino acids: CASSTGTGIQETQYF. The CDR3 DNA is TGTGCCAGCAGCACCGGGACAGGGATACAAGAGACCCAGTACTTC.

The rearrangement joins TRBV28 to TRBJ1-1; the D gene is possibly TRBD1 (6 bases). This CDR3 spans 14 amino acids. V lost 8 bases and J lost 1, with 14 bases in between. Germline V lookup: CDR1 MDHEN, CDR2 SYDVKM. CDR3 region: CASLVGRGNTEAFF. The CDR3 coding sequence is TGTGCCAGCTTGGTTGGCAGGGGGAACACTGAAGCTTTCTTT.

The genes are TRBV7-8 and TRBJ1-5, with 9 bases lining up with TRBD1. Losses at the gene ends were 4 bases for V and 0 bases for J; bases not matched to a gene: 10. The germline CDR1 and CDR2 sequences are SGHVS and FQNEAQ. CDR3 length: 18 amino acids. Here the CDR3 reads CASSSSGTGQYSNQPQHF. CDR3 DNA sequence: TGTGCCAGCAGCTCGTCCGGGACAGGGCAATATAGCAATCAGCCCCAGCATTTT.

The chain combines TRBV20-1 with TRBJ1-2; D may be TRBD1 (5 bases). Germline CDR1 reads DFQATT; CDR2 reads SNEGSKA (reference sequence). V was pared by 6 bases and J by 8 bases, with 10 bases between. CDR3 size: 10 residues. The CDR3 DNA sequence: TGCAGTGCGGCGGCAGGGGGCTACACCTTC. Protein sequence: CSAAAGGYTF.

This rearrangement joins TRBV6-1 to TRBJ1-4; the match to TRBD1 covers 9 bases. This CDR3 region has 14 residues. Per germline, CDR1 MNHNS and CDR2 SASEGT. The V segment lost 6 bases and the J segment 6 bases; nucleotides outside the gene matches: 5. DNA of the CDR3: TGTGCCAGCAGGCCCGGGACAGGGTATGAAAAACTGTTTTTT. Translating gives CASRPGTGYEKLFF.

The chain combines TRBV5-4 with TRBJ2-1; 14 positions agree with TRBD2. The junction had 8 bases not matched to a gene; V was cut back by 9 bases and J by 3 bases. Germline loops: CDR1 SGHNT, CDR2 YYREEE (reference sequence). This CDR3 has 16 residues. CDR3 in amino acids: CATRLAGGLVYNEQFF. For the CDR3, the DNA is TGTGCCACCCGACTAGCGGGAGGGCTTGTCTACAATGAGCAGTTCTTC.